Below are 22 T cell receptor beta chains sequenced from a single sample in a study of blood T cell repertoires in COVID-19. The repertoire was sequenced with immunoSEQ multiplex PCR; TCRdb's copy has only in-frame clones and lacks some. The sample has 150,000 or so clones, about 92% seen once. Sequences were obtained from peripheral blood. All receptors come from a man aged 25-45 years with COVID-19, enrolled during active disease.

The CDR3 here is CASSNGPGEGLNEKLFF. For the CDR3, the DNA is TGTGCCAGCAGCAATGGCCCCGGGGAAGGTCTTAATGAAAAACTGTTTTTT. The J gene is TRBJ1-4, the V gene TRBV21-1. TRBV21-1 represents a pseudogene. The CDR3 covers 17 residues.

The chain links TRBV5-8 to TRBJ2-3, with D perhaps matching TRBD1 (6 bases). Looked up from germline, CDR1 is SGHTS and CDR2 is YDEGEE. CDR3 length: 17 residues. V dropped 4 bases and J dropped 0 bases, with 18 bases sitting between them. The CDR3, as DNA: TGTGCCAGCAGCCACAAACTAGGGGGTTCTAGCACAGATACGCAGTATTTT. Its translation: CASSHKLGGSSTDTQYF.

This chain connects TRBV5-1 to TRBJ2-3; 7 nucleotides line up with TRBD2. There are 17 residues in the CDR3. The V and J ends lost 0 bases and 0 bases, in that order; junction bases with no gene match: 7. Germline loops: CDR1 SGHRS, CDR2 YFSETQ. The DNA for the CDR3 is TGCGCCAGCAGCTTGGCAGCGGGACCCAGAAGCACAGATACGCAGTATTTT. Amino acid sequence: CASSLAAGPRSTDTQYF.

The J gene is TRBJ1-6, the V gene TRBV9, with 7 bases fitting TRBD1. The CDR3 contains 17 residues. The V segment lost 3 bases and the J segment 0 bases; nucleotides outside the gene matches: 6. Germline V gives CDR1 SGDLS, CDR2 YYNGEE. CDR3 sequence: CASSEGQPRSYNSPLHF. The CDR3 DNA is TGTGCCAGCAGCGAGGGACAGCCCCGCTCCTATAATTCACCCCTCCACTTT. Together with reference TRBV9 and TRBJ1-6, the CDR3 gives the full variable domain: DSGVTQTPKHLITATGQRVTLRCSPRSGDLSVYWYQQSLDQGLQFLIQYYNGEERAKGNILERFSAQQFPDLHSELNLSSLELGDSALYFCASSEGQPRSYNSPLHFGNGTRLTVT.

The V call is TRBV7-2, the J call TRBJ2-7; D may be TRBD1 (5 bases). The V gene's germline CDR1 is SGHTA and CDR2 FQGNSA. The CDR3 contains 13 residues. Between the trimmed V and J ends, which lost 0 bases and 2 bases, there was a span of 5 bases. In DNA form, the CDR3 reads TGTGCCAGCAGCTTAGCCAGGGCCTACGAGCAGTACTTC. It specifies CASSLARAYEQYF.

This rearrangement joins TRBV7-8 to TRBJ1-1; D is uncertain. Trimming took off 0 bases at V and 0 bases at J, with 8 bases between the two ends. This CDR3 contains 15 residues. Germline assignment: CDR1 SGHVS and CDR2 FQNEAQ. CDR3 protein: CASSLANSLNTEAFF. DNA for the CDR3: TGTGCCAGCAGCTTAGCGAACTCCCTGAACACTGAAGCTTTCTTT. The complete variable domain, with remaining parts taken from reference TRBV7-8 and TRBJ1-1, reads GAGVSQSPRYKVAKRGQDVALRCDPISGHVSLFWYQQALGQGPEFLTYFQNEAQLDKSGLPSDRFFAERPEGSVSTLKIQRTQQEDSAVYLCASSLANSLNTEAFFGQGTRLTVV.

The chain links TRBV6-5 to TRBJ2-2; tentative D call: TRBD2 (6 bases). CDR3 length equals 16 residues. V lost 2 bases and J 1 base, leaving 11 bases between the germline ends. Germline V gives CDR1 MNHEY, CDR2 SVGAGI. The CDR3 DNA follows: TGTGCCAGCAGTTACCGGGGAGGAGTGAACACCGGGGAGCTGTTTTTT. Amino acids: CASSYRGGVNTGELFF.

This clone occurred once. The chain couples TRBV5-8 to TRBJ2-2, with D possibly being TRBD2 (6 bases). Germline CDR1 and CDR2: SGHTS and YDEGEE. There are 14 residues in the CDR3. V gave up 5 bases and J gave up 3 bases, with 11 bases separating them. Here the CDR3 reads CASRRDLHTGELFF. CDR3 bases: TGTGCCAGCAGACGGGACTTACACACCGGGGAGCTGTTTTTT.

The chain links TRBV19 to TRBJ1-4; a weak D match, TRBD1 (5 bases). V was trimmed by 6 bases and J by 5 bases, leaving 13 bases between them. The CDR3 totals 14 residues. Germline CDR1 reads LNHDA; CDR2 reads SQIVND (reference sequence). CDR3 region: CASSQNGGNEKLFF. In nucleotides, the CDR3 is TGTGCCAGTAGCCAGAACGGGGGAAATGAAAAACTGTTTTTT.

The CDR3 region has the DNA TGTGCCAGCAGCTCTCTAGCGGGAGCTGGGGAGTTCTTC. Protein: CASSSLAGAGEFF. This chain links TRBV5-6 with TRBJ2-1, with 10 bases aligning to TRBD2. CDR1 SGHDT and CDR2 YYEEEE come from the germline V gene. The CDR3 is made up of 13 amino acids. Unmatched junction bases numbered 8, after V lost 3 bases and J lost 14 bases.

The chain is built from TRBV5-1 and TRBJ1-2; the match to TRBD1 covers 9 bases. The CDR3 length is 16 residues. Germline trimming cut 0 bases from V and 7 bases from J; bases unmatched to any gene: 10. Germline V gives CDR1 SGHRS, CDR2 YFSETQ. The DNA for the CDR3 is TGCGCCAGCAGCTTGGCCGGGACAGGGTTTTCCGCTGGCTACACCTTC. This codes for CASSLAGTGFSAGYTF.

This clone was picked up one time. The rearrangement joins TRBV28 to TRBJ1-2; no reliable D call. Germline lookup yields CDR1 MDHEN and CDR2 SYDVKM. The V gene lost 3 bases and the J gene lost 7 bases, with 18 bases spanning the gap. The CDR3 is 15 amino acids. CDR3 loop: CASSFQRVSLGGYTF. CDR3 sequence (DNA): TGTGCCAGCAGTTTCCAACGGGTCTCCCTCGGTGGCTACACCTTC.

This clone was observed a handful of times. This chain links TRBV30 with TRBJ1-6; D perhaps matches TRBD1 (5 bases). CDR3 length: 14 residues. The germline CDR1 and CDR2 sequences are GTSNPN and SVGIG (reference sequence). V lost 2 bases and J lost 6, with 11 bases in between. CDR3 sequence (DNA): TGTGCCTGGAGTTCAGGGTCGTCTAATTCACCCCTCCACTTT. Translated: CAWSSGSSNSPLHF.

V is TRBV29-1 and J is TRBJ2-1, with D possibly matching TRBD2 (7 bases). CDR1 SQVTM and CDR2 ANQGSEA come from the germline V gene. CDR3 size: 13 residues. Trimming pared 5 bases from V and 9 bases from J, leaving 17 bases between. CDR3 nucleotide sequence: TGCAGCGTTCGGGGGAGGGGGACTACTGAGCAGTTCTTC. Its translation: CSVRGRGTTEQFF.

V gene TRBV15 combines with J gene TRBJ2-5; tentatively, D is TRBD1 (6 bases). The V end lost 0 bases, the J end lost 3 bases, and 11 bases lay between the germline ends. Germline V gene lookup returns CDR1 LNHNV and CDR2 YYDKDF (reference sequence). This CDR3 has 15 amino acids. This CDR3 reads CATSREGAGEETQYF. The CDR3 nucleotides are TGTGCCACCAGCAGAGAAGGCGCAGGGGAAGAGACCCAGTACTTC.

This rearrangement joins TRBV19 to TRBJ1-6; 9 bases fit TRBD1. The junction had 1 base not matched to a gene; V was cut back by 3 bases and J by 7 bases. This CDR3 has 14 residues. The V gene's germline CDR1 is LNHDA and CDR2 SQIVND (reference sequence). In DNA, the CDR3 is TGTGCCAGTAGTATGGACAGGGGAAATTCACCCCTCCACTTT. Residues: CASSMDRGNSPLHF. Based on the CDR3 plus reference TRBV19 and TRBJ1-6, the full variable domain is DGGITQSPKYLFRKEGQNVTLSCEQNLNHDAMYWYRQDPGQGLRLIYYSQIVNDFQKGDIAEGYSVSREKKESFPLTVTSAQKNPTAFYLCASSMDRGNSPLHFGNGTRLTVT.

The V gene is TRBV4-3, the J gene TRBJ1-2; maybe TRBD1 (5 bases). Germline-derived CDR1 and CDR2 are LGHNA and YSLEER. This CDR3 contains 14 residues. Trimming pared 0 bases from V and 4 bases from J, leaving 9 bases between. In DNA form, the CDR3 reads TGCGCCAGCAGCCAAGACAGGGCCATCTATGGCTACACCTTC. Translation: CASSQDRAIYGYTF.

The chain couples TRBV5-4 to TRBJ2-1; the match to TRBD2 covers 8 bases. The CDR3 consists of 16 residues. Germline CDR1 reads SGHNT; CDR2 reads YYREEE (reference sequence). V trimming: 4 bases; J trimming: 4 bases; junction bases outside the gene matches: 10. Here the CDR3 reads CASSPPPAGVYNEQFF. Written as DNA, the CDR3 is TGTGCCAGCAGCCCACCCCCAGCGGGAGTGTACAATGAGCAGTTCTTC.

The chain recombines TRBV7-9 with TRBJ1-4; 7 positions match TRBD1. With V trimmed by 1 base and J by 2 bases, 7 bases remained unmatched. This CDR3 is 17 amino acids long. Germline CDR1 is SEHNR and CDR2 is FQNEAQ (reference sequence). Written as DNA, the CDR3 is TGTGCCAGCAGCTTAGTCACGACAGGGAGGACTAATGAAAAACTGTTTTTT. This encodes CASSLVTTGRTNEKLFF.

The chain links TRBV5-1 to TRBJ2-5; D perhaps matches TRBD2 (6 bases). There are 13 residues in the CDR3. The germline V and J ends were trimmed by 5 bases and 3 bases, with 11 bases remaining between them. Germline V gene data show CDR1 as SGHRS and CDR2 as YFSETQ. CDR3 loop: CASSRDWEETQYF. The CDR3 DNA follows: TGCGCCAGCAGTAGGGACTGGGAAGAGACCCAGTACTTC.

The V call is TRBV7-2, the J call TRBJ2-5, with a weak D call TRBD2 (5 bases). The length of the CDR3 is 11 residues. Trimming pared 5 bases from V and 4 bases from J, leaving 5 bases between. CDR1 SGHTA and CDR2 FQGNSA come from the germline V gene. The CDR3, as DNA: TGTGCCAGCAGCCGGGGAGAGACCCAGTACTTC. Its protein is CASSRGETQYF.

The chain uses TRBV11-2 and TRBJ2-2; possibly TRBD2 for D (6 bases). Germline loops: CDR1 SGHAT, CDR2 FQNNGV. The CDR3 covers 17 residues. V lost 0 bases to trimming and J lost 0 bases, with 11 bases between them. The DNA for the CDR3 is TGTGCCAGCAGCTTAGAAGCTCGCGGGACGAACACCGGGGAGCTGTTTTTT. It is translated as CASSLEARGTNTGELFF.